This T cell receptor beta chain originates from a study of control samples from healthy donors and cancer patients. TCRdb's copy holds only in-frame clones and misses some; the assay was immunoSEQ multiplex PCR. Found here are some 79,000 clones, roughly 93% of them singletons; the top ten hold 1.3%. Germline V gene lookup returns CDR1 LNHDA and CDR2 SQIVND (reference sequence). The CDR3 extends over 12 amino acids. Trimming left V 6 bases short and J 4 bases short, with 6 bases between. The sample consisted of PBMCs. This chain links TRBV19 with TRBJ2-2; the D gene is possibly TRBD1 (5 bases). The TCR was taken from a woman in her forties with lung cancer. The CDR3: CASRTATGELFF. For the CDR3, the DNA is TGTGCCAGTAGGACAGCCACCGGGGAGCTGTTTTTT.